This passage covers 14 T cell receptor beta chains from one sample sequenced in a study of shared clonotypes between healthy human individuals. Sequencing used immunoSEQ multiplex PCR; TCRdb keeps in-frame clones, though not all of them. The sample includes over 950,000 clones, approximately 75% of them seen just once. Source material: memory CD4+ T cells from PBMCs. Subset given: CD45RA-negative fraction. The receptors derive from a young man in good health. Some clones in this sample may be carry-over from other donors' samples.

In the case of this clone: A much more abundant neighbour one base away suggests this may be a read error. The same CDR3 arises from other DNA sequences in this sample as well. The genes are TRBV28 and TRBJ2-1; D is ambiguous. CDR3 size: 14 residues. Germline V gene lookup returns CDR1 MDHEN and CDR2 SYDVKM. This CDR3 is CASRSRSSYNEQFF. The CDR3 DNA sequence: TGTGCAAGCAGGTCGAGGAGCTCCTACAATGAGCAGTTCTTC.

The chain employs TRBV30 and TRBJ2-7; the match to TRBD2 covers 9 bases. Germline assignment: CDR1 GTSNPN and CDR2 SVGIG (reference sequence). The CDR3 extends over 15 amino acids. V lost 2 bases to trimming and J lost 2 bases; unmatched junction nucleotides: 7. CDR3 nucleotides: TGTGCCTGGAGTCGGTCGGCTAGCGGGGCCTACGAGCAGTACTTC. This codes for CAWSRSASGAYEQYF. The variable domain in full, with the rest retrieved from reference TRBV30 and TRBJ2-7, is SQTIHQWPATLVQPVGSPLSLECTVEGTSNPNLYWYRQAAGRGLQLLFYSVGIGQISSEVPQNLSASRPQDRQFILSSKKLLLSDSGFYLCAWSRSASGAYEQYFGPGTRLTVT.

A word on this clone: The sample has other DNA sequences that encode this CDR3 too. The chain has TRBV7-3 and TRBJ2-3; D not certain. This CDR3 comprises 12 residues. Germline CDR1 and CDR2: SGHTA and FQGTGA. The V end lost 5 bases, the J end lost 0 bases, and 3 bases lay between the germline ends. The CDR3 bases are TGTGCCAGCAGCCTCAGCACAGATACGCAGTATTTT. Encoded protein: CASSLSTDTQYF.

This rearrangement joins TRBV28 to TRBJ2-1, with 10 bases aligning to TRBD2. Trimming at V came to 5 bases and at J to 8 bases, leaving 18 bases not matched to a gene. The germline CDR1 and CDR2 sequences are MDHEN and SYDVKM. The CDR3 sequence is 18 residues long. The CDR3 is CASSKLGGASGRMDEQFF. CDR3 DNA sequence: TGTGCCAGCAGTAAACTGGGAGGGGCTAGCGGGAGAATGGATGAGCAGTTCTTC.

The V call is TRBV5-1, the J call TRBJ2-2, with 7 bases that match TRBD2. With V trimmed by 0 bases and J by 7 bases, 6 bases remained unmatched. The CDR3 totals 15 residues. Germline V gives CDR1 SGHRS, CDR2 YFSETQ. CDR3 in amino acids: CASSLVAGADGELFF. CDR3 coding DNA: TGCGCCAGCAGCTTGGTGGCGGGAGCGGACGGGGAGCTGTTTTTT.

The chain is built from TRBV5-1 and TRBJ2-5; 11 nucleotides match TRBD2. From germline, CDR1 is SGHRS and CDR2 YFSETQ. V lost 7 bases and J lost 2; bases outside the gene matches: 13. This CDR3 is built from 17 residues. The CDR3 sequence: CASFLGLAGGTQETQYF. The CDR3 DNA reads TGCGCCAGCTTCCTGGGGCTAGCGGGAGGTACTCAAGAGACCCAGTACTTC. Full variable domain (rest looked up from reference TRBV5-1 and TRBJ2-5): KAGVTQTPRYLIKTRGQQVTLSCSPISGHRSVSWYQQTPGQGLQFLFEYFSETQRNKGNFPGRFSGRQFSNSRSEMNVSTLELGDSALYLCASFLGLAGGTQETQYFGPGTRLLVL.

As concerns this clone: This sample also contains other DNA sequences that code for the same CDR3. This sequence joins TRBV11-3 and TRBJ1-1; D gene unclear. V lost 1 base and J 1 base, leaving 7 bases between the germline ends. CDR1 and CDR2 from the germline V gene are SGHNT and YENEEA. The CDR3 is 14 residues long. The CDR3 region is CASSLGGSNTEAFF. The CDR3 coding sequence is TGTGCCAGCAGCTTAGGGGGATCGAACACTGAAGCTTTCTTT.

The CDR3 nucleotides are TGTGCCAGCAGTTTTTCCAGGGGTAAGGGCGGCGGGGAGCTGTTTTTT. Translation: CASSFSRGKGGGELFF. The chain couples TRBV28 to TRBJ2-2; possibly TRBD1 for D (6 bases). Germline-derived CDR1 and CDR2 are MDHEN and SYDVKM. V dropped 3 bases and J dropped 7 bases, with 18 bases sitting between them. The CDR3 is 16 amino acids.

V is TRBV5-4 and J is TRBJ2-7, with D unclear. CDR3 length: 14 amino acids. Germline lookup yields CDR1 SGHNT and CDR2 YYREEE (reference sequence). V dropped 0 bases and J dropped 0 bases, with 7 bases sitting between them. CDR3 in amino acids: CASSLEQPSYEQYF. In DNA form, the CDR3 reads TGTGCCAGCAGCTTGGAACAGCCCTCCTACGAGCAGTACTTC.

The chain joins TRBV5-1 to TRBJ2-2; TRBD1 might be the D (6 bases). The CDR3 extends over 14 amino acids. The V end was cut by 0 bases, the J end by 8 bases, with 11 bases between. Germline-derived CDR1 and CDR2 are SGHRS and YFSETQ. CDR3 protein: CASSLAQGAGELFF. Here the CDR3 DNA reads TGCGCCAGCAGCTTGGCACAGGGTGCGGGGGAGCTGTTTTTT.

This clone has at least ten counts. The same CDR3 also results from other DNA sequences found in this sample. DNA of the CDR3: TGTGCCAGCAGTTACTCGGTAAGGGGAACCTACGAGCAGTACTTC. Encoded protein: CASSYSVRGTYEQYF. This sequence joins TRBV6-5 and TRBJ2-7, with a possible D match to TRBD1 (5 bases). The CDR3 is made up of 15 amino acids. V was shortened by 0 bases and J by 2 bases, with 11 bases between the two germline ends. Looked up from germline, CDR1 is MNHEY and CDR2 is SVGAGI.

This clone was observed a single time. J is TRBJ2-2 and V is TRBV6-6; D is undetermined. V lost 8 bases and J lost 4, with 17 bases in between. Germline CDR1 and CDR2: MNHNY and SVGAGI (reference sequence). This CDR3 comprises 15 residues. The CDR3 region is CASGPDAMSTGELFF. The CDR3 nucleotides read TGTGCCAGCGGGCCCGACGCTATGTCCACCGGGGAGCTGTTTTTT.

This chain connects TRBV13 to TRBJ2-3; D gene unclear. Germline CDR1 is PRHDT and CDR2 is FYEKMQ (reference sequence). The CDR3 contains 13 residues. V was trimmed by 2 bases and J by 0 bases, leaving 3 bases between them. The CDR3 sequence: CASSLYSTDTQYF. CDR3 bases: TGTGCCAGCAGCTTATACAGCACAGATACGCAGTATTTT.

The table lists this clone with a count of one. V gene TRBV7-2 combines with J gene TRBJ1-1, with D possibly matching TRBD1 (5 bases). CDR1 is SGHTA, CDR2 FQGNSA, per germline. V was clipped by 5 bases and J by 5 bases, with 15 bases between them. The CDR3 totals 14 residues. The CDR3 DNA is TGTGCCAGCAGCCGACGGTGGGGACGGACTGAAGCTTTCTTT. Its protein product is CASSRRWGRTEAFF.